This T cell receptor (beta chain) came from a study of blood T cell repertoires in COVID-19. About the research overall: Samples representing acute and convalescent COVID-19 were sourced from the United States, Italy and Spain. Nucleic acid was either cDNA or gDNA, and it came from T cells, B-cell-depleted T cells, or PBMCs.

Germline CDR1 SGHRS, CDR2 YFSETQ. This CDR3 has 16 residues. The junction had 12 bases not matched to a gene; V was cut back by 4 bases and J by 10 bases. As handled by the study authors: Reference gene primer amplification in the assay estimated nucleated cell counts. Libraries were prepared by immunoSEQ multiplex PCR; TCRdb keeps only in-frame clonotypes and omits some of them. That table is the source of V, J and clone size, and D and trimming were worked out from the DNA. The sample gives tens of thousands of clones, approximately 80% of which show up once; 20% to 25% is in the top ten. This chain joins TRBV5-1 and TRBJ1-6; TRBD1 matches 9 bases. The TCR sequence derives from a woman between 65 and 79 years old with acute or convalescent COVID-19. The specimen sequenced was peripheral blood. This chain's CDR3 is CASSRNAGQGRSPLHF. In DNA form, the CDR3 reads TGCGCCAGCAGCAGAAACGCGGGACAGGGTCGATCACCCCTCCACTTT.